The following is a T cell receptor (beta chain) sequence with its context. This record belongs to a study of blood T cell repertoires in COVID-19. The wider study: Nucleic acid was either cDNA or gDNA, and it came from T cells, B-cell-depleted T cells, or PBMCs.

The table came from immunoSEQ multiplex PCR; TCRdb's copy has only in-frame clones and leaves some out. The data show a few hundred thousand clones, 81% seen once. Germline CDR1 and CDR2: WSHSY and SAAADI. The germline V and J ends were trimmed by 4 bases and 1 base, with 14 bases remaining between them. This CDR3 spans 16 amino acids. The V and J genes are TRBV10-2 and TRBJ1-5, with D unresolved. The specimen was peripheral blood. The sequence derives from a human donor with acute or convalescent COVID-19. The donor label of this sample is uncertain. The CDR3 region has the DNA TGCGCCAGCAGTGGCGTCAGCGGGTTGAGCAATCAGCCCCAGCATTTT. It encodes CASSGVSGLSNQPQHF.